The 25 T cell receptor beta chains below all came from one sample that was sequenced in a study of blood T cell repertoires in COVID-19. Profiling relied on immunoSEQ multiplex PCR, and the TCRdb table lists in-frame clones only, not all of them. The top ten hold 4.5% to 7% of the sample, which has under 300,000 clones, around 82% seen once. The specimen sequenced was peripheral blood. These receptors were taken from a man at least 80 years old with acute or convalescent COVID-19.

The J gene is TRBJ1-2, the V gene TRBV6-1, with D uncertain. The CDR3 extends over 12 amino acids. The germline gives CDR1 MNHNS, CDR2 SASEGT. Trimming removed 2 bases from V and 4 bases from J, with 5 bases in between. The CDR3 reads CASSERGYGYTF. CDR3 in DNA: TGTGCCAGCAGTGAACGAGGCTATGGCTACACCTTC.

The gene calls are TRBV5-6 and TRBJ2-2, with 7 positions matching TRBD1. The V gene's germline CDR1 is SGHDT and CDR2 YYEEEE. V gave up 4 bases and J gave up 0 bases; unmatched junction bases: 9. The CDR3 is 17 amino acids. CDR3 sequence reads: CASSQPLTGPNTGELFF. CDR3 DNA sequence: TGTGCCAGCAGCCAACCATTGACAGGGCCGAACACCGGGGAGCTGTTTTTT.

The V gene is TRBV7-2, the J gene TRBJ2-2, with TRBD2 as a possible D gene (6 bases). Germline V lookup: CDR1 SGHTA, CDR2 FQGNSA. This CDR3 comprises 13 residues. V lost 8 bases to trimming and J lost 7 bases, with 14 bases between them. For the CDR3, the DNA is TGTGCCAGCGGTTCTCGGGGGTTCGGGGAGCTGTTTTTT. Translation: CASGSRGFGELFF.

The chain uses TRBV27 and TRBJ2-3, with 13 bases that match TRBD2. Germline CDR1 and CDR2: MNHEY and SMNVEV (reference sequence). V shed 3 bases, J shed 4 bases, and the junction held 4 bases outside the gene matches. This CDR3 contains 16 residues. The CDR3 loop reads CASSLRLAGGADTQYF. The CDR3 DNA reads as TGTGCCAGCAGTTTGAGACTAGCGGGAGGAGCAGATACGCAGTATTTT.

The genes are TRBV7-3 and TRBJ2-5, with D unclear. The CDR3 has 15 residues. V dropped 5 bases and J dropped 5 bases, with 18 bases sitting between them. Germline V CDR1 and CDR2: SGHTA, FQGTGA. CDR3 in amino acids: CASSPNGALVETQYF. The CDR3 nucleotides are TGTGCCAGCAGCCCGAATGGAGCGCTTGTGGAGACCCAGTACTTC.

The chain couples TRBV27 to TRBJ2-7; D might be TRBD2 (6 bases). Germline CDR1 is MNHEY and CDR2 is SMNVEV (reference sequence). The CDR3 length is 15 residues. V shed 1 base and J shed 2 bases, with 12 bases lying between them. The CDR3 loop reads CASSLWGTSTYEQYF. The CDR3 DNA follows: TGTGCCAGCAGTTTATGGGGGACTTCCACCTACGAGCAGTACTTC.

The rearrangement uses TRBV15 and TRBJ2-1; possible D gene TRBD1, 6 bases. The CDR3 runs to 16 residues. CDR1 and CDR2 from the germline V gene are LNHNV and YYDKDF (reference sequence). V lost 0 bases and J lost 4, with 13 bases in between. The chain's CDR3 is CATSRDQGRGYNEQFF. The DNA for the CDR3 is TGTGCCACCAGCAGAGATCAGGGGAGAGGGTACAATGAGCAGTTCTTC.

V and J are TRBV7-2 and TRBJ2-7; 7 bases agree with TRBD2. This CDR3 is built from 14 residues. V dropped 1 base and J dropped 4; count of bases not matched to a gene: 4. Per germline, CDR1 SGHTA and CDR2 FQGNSA. The CDR3, as DNA: TGTGCCAGCAGCTTAGAGCGGGGTACTTACGAGCAGTACTTC. Amino acid sequence: CASSLERGTYEQYF.

The chain is built from TRBV18 and TRBJ2-3, with a tentative D call TRBD1 (6 bases). This CDR3 contains 14 residues. V dropped 6 bases and J dropped 3 bases, with 13 bases sitting between them. Germline V gives CDR1 KGHSH, CDR2 LQKENI. CDR3 protein: CASSKTGGTDTQYF. Here the CDR3 DNA reads TGTGCCAGCTCGAAGACAGGCGGGACAGATACGCAGTATTTT.

V gene TRBV28 combines with J gene TRBJ1-6; tentative D call: TRBD1 (5 bases). Germline values: CDR1 MDHEN, CDR2 SYDVKM. The CDR3 is 13 amino acids. V shed 10 bases and J shed 9 bases, with 16 bases lying between them. The CDR3 reads CANRGPGGSPLHF. DNA of the CDR3: TGTGCCAACCGGGGCCCCGGGGGTTCACCCCTCCACTTT.

V usage is TRBV4-1 and J usage is TRBJ1-5; a possible D gene is TRBD1 (5 bases). Trimming took off 10 bases at V and 0 bases at J, with 16 bases between the two ends. This CDR3 is 15 amino acids long. Germline V gene lookup returns CDR1 MGHRA and CDR2 YSYEKL. The CDR3 protein is CATRQSHGSNQPQHF. The CDR3 coding sequence is TGCGCCACCCGACAGTCCCACGGTAGCAATCAGCCCCAGCATTTT.

The chain has TRBV28 and TRBJ2-7; possibly TRBD1 for D (5 bases). V gave up 11 bases and J gave up 1 base, with 18 bases separating them. From germline, CDR1 is MDHEN and CDR2 SYDVKM. The CDR3 loop spans 14 amino acids. CDR3 protein: CAALPGGASYEQYF. The CDR3 DNA reads as TGTGCCGCCCTCCCGGGTGGGGCTTCCTACGAGCAGTACTTC.

The chain carries TRBV5-6 and TRBJ2-1; 7 bases map to TRBD1. Germline lookup yields CDR1 SGHDT and CDR2 YYEEEE. The CDR3 has 13 residues. With V trimmed by 3 bases and J by 3 bases, 0 bases remained unmatched. For the CDR3, the DNA is TGTGCCAGCAGCTGGGACAGCTACAATGAGCAGTTCTTC. Translation gives CASSWDSYNEQFF.

This clone was picked up a small number of times. V gene TRBV6-1 combines with J gene TRBJ1-5; no definite D call. The CDR3 sequence is 16 residues long. Germline V gene sequence: CDR1 MNHNS, CDR2 SASEGT. The ends were cut back, 3 bases at V and 0 bases at J, with 12 bases in the middle. CDR3: CASSDWSGYSNQPQHF. Here the CDR3 DNA reads TGTGCCAGCAGTGATTGGTCGGGGTATAGCAATCAGCCCCAGCATTTT.

The chain recombines TRBV30 with TRBJ1-2, with D possibly TRBD1 on 6 matching bases. Germline-derived CDR1 and CDR2 are GTSNPN and SVGIG (reference sequence). This CDR3 is 12 amino acids long. V lost 4 bases to trimming and J lost 3 bases, with 9 bases between them. The CDR3 sequence: CAWMDSHYGYTF. DNA of the CDR3: TGTGCCTGGATGGACAGCCACTATGGCTACACCTTC.

In its sample, this clone was seen a few times. This chain uses TRBV6-4 with TRBJ2-1; TRBD2 might be the D (6 bases). The CDR3 is made up of 13 amino acids. The V gene lost 6 bases and the J gene lost 9 bases, with 15 bases spanning the gap. CDR1 and CDR2 from the germline V gene are MRHNA and SNTAGT. CDR3 coding DNA: TGTGCCAGCAGAAGACTAGTCAGGCGTGAGCAGTTCTTC. Translating gives CASRRLVRREQFF.

The CDR3 DNA sequence: TGTGCCAGCAGTTCTTGGACAGGGACGAACACTGAAGCTTTCTTT. Translating it yields CASSSWTGTNTEAFF. The rearrangement uses TRBV27 and TRBJ1-1; the match to TRBD1 covers 8 bases. The CDR3 is 15 amino acids. J was trimmed by 1 base and V by 4 bases; bases with no gene match: 5. CDR1 is MNHEY, CDR2 SMNVEV, per germline (reference sequence).

This chain connects TRBV28 to TRBJ2-3; D gene ambiguous. The CDR3 length is 14 residues. The V end lost 3 bases, the J end lost 2 bases, and 9 bases lay between the germline ends. CDR1 MDHEN and CDR2 SYDVKM come from the germline V gene. The CDR3 here is CASSLARNTDTQYF. For the CDR3, the DNA is TGTGCCAGCAGTTTGGCCCGTAACACAGATACGCAGTATTTT.

V and J are TRBV3-1 (or the pseudogene TRBV3-2) and TRBJ2-5, with TRBD2 matching 7 bases. Per the germline V gene, CDR1 is LGHDT and CDR2 is YNNKEL (reference sequence). This CDR3 comprises 16 residues. With 1 base clipped from V and 2 bases from J, the junction kept 7 bases outside the gene matches. This CDR3 is CASSQVRGGPQETQYF. The CDR3 nucleotides read TGTGCCAGCAGCCAAGTTAGGGGAGGGCCTCAAGAGACCCAGTACTTC.

The chain carries TRBV19 and TRBJ2-3, with a tentative D call TRBD1 (6 bases). The CDR3 contains 15 residues. Trimming removed 4 bases from V and 2 bases from J, with 13 bases in between. Germline CDR1 and CDR2: LNHDA and SQIVND (reference sequence). CDR3 sequence reads: CASSTRQVNTDTQYF. CDR3 coding DNA: TGTGCCAGTAGTACCCGACAGGTAAACACAGATACGCAGTATTTT.

This sequence joins TRBV6-1 and TRBJ2-1, with D unresolved. The CDR3 covers 15 residues. Deletions cut 3 bases from V and 2 bases from J, with 11 bases between. Germline V lookup: CDR1 MNHNS, CDR2 SASEGT. Here the CDR3 reads CASSEEREAYNEQFF. As DNA, the CDR3 is TGTGCCAGCAGTGAGGAGAGAGAAGCCTACAATGAGCAGTTCTTC.

V usage is TRBV5-1 and J usage is TRBJ2-2, with 8 bases that match TRBD2. The CDR3 runs 15 residues. The germline CDR1 and CDR2 sequences are SGHRS and YFSETQ. The J segment lost 5 bases and the V segment lost 2 bases, leaving 5 bases of the junction unmatched. In DNA, the CDR3 is TGCGCCAGCAGCTTCGGGCCTAGCGGGACCGGGGAGCTGTTTTTT. Protein product: CASSFGPSGTGELFF.

The chain uses TRBV5-1 and TRBJ2-7; no reliable D call. The CDR3 is 14 amino acids. Germline V gene data show CDR1 as SGHRS and CDR2 as YFSETQ. Trimming pared 2 bases from V and 0 bases from J, leaving 9 bases between. DNA of the CDR3: TGCGCCAGCAGCTTAACTTCTACCTCCTACGAGCAGTACTTC. It yields the protein CASSLTSTSYEQYF.

This chain connects TRBV6-2 or TRBV6-3 to TRBJ1-2, with D possibly TRBD1 on 6 matching bases. V was pared by 5 bases and J by 2 bases, with 15 bases between. Germline values: CDR1 MNHEY, CDR2 SVGEGT. This CDR3 comprises 15 residues. The CDR3: CASSNYRVPNYGYTF. The CDR3 DNA follows: TGTGCCAGCAGTAATTACAGGGTCCCCAACTATGGCTACACCTTC.

This chain joins TRBV14 and TRBJ2-5; 9 bases are shared with TRBD1. CDR1 is SGHDN, CDR2 FVKESK, per germline. The CDR3 contains 16 residues. The V segment lost 2 bases and the J segment 5 bases; nucleotides outside the gene matches: 9. In DNA form, the CDR3 reads TGTGCCAGCAGCCAACCGGGGGACAGGGCATCGGAGACCCAGTACTTC. The encoded protein is CASSQPGDRASETQYF.